This T cell receptor (beta chain) was obtained from a study of breast tumors, draining lymph nodes, adjacent tissues (dated by TCRdb to the mid-2010s). Context from the whole study: The study compared TCR beta repertoires across tumor, adjacent nontumor tissue and axillary lymph nodes from breast cancer patients. The study aimed to assess the relationships and possible T-cell exchange between tumor, surrounding tissue and draining lymph node repertoires in human breast cancer. On the study overall, not on this receptor specifically: The similarity between tumor and nontumor tissue repertoires was significantly greater in luminal-like breast cancer than in basal-like breast cancer. The data were considered consistent with the idea that most tumor T cells come from the lymph node and then expand in tumor tissue. Rather than being directly demonstrated, the conclusion that tumor T cells originate in lymph nodes was presented as consistent with a hypothesis. Tumors showed preferential V and J gene usage, and their T-cell repertoire diversity fell below that of lymph nodes yet above that of nontumor tissue.

TCRdb records Illumina HiSeq 2000 as the sequencer. TCR beta chain libraries were generated by multiplex PCR amplification. High-throughput sequencing was used to analyze the amplified TCR beta chain products. TCRdb cleaned the public reads at Q25 with fastp, built clones with MiXCR and kept in-frame beta chains. Every entry covers one CDR3 protein and lists the most common genes and DNA from its rows. Recorded for this sample are about 66,000 distinct CDR3 sequences; less than 45% of them occurred a single time. The ten largest clones add up to 8.4% of the sample. V is cut by 8 bases and J by 4 bases, and the space between the germline ends is 17 bases. The germline V gene gives CDR1 as SQVTM and CDR2 as ANQGSEA. The CDR3, from cysteine to phenylalanine, totals 13 residues. Just the 39-base CDR3 DNA is kept, in frame starting at base 1. As concerns this clonotype: Its antigen target is currently unknown. The input lacks base qualities; no much larger clone sits a single base away.

Recombination joined TRBV29-1 with TRBJ1-1; D gene: possibly TRBD1, on 6 matching bases. The sequence was obtained from a female donor with breast cancer. Some clones in this sample may be carry-over from other donors' samples. The sample taken for sequencing was breast tumor tissue. The CDR3 protein is CSPYRVEATEAFF. In nucleotide form, the sequence is TGCAGCCCATACAGGGTCGAGGCCACTGAAGCTTTCTTT. The full variable domain, completed from the reference TRBV29-1 and TRBJ1-1 proteins outside the CDR3, reads SAVISQKPSRDICQRGTSLTIQCQVDSQVTMMFWYRQQPGQSLTLIATANQGSEATYESGFVIDKFPISRPNLTFSTLTVSNMSPEDSSIYLCSPYRVEATEAFFGQGTRLTVV.